This T cell receptor (beta chain) derives from a study of CD8+ T cells in alopecia areata. Treatment reported: oral pan-JAK inhibitor, 5-10 mg twice daily. V lost 5 bases, J lost 3 bases, and 8 bases stayed unmatched. CDR1 SGHAT and CDR2 FQNNGV come from the germline V gene. The CDR3 covers 15 residues. Extracted from the samples, RNA was reverse transcribed into cDNA to serve as the sequencing template. The table came from immunoSEQ multiplex PCR; TCRdb's copy has only in-frame clones and leaves some out. Among 90,000 to 100,000 clones listed, around 60% were seen once. This TCR derives from a human donor with alopecia areata. The V gene is TRBV11-2, the J gene TRBJ2-7; 9 bases are a match to TRBD1. The specimen was CD8+ T cells sorted from blood, collected at week 4, from a patient treated with tofacitinib. The CDR3, as DNA: TGTGCCAGCAGCGATCCGGGACAGGGAAACTACGAGCAGTACTTC. This gives the protein CASSDPGQGNYEQYF. Full variable domain (rest looked up from reference TRBV11-2 and TRBJ2-7): EAGVAQSPRYKIIEKRQSVAFWCNPISGHATLYWYQQILGQGPKLLIQFQNNGVVDDSQLPKDRFSAERLKGVDSTLKIQPAKLEDSAVYLCASSDPGQGNYEQYFGPGTRLTVT.